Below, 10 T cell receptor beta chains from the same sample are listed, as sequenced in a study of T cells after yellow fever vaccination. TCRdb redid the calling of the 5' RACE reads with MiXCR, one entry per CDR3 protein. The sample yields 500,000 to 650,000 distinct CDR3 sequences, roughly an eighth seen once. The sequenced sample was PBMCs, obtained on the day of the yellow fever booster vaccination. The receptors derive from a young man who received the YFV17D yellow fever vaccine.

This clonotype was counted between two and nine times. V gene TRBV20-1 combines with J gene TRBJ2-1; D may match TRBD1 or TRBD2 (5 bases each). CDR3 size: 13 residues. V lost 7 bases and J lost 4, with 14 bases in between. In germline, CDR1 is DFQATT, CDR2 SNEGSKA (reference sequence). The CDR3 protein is CSVVTGLYNEQFF. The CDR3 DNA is TGCAGTGTCGTCACGGGGCTTTACAATGAGCAGTTCTTC.

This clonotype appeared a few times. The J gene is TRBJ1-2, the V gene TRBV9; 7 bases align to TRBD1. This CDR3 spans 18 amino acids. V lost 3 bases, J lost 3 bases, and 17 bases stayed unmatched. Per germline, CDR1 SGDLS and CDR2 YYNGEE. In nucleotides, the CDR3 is TGTGCCAGCAGCGGACCCGGGACAGAGGGTAGGGGCGACTATGGCTACACCTTC. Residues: CASSGPGTEGRGDYGYTF.

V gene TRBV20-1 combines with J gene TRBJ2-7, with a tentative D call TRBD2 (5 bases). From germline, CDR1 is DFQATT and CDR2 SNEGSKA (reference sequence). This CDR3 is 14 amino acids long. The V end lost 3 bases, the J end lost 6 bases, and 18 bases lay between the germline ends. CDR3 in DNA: TGCAGTGCTAGTTGGGGAGACCTCTCAGGCGAGCAGTACTTC. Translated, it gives CSASWGDLSGEQYF.

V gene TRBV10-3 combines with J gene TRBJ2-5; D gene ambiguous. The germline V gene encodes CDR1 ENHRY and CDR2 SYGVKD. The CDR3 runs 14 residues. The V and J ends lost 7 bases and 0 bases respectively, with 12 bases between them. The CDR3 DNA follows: TGTGCCATCAATCCCGGACGGAACCAAGAGACCCAGTACTTC. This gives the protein CAINPGRNQETQYF.

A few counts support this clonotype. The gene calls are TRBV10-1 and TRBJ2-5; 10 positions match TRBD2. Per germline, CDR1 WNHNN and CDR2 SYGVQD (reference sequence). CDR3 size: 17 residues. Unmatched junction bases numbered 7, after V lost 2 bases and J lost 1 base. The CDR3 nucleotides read TGCGCCAGCAGTGAGCCGTCTAGCGGGAGTTTCCAAGAGACCCAGTACTTC. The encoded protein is CASSEPSSGSFQETQYF.

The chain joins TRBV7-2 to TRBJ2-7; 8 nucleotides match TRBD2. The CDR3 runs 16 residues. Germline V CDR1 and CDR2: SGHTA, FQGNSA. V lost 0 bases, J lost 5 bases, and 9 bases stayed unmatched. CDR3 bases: TGTGCCAGCAGCTTAGCTTTTGCGGGAGGTGGGGACGAGCAGTACTTC. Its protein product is CASSLAFAGGGDEQYF.

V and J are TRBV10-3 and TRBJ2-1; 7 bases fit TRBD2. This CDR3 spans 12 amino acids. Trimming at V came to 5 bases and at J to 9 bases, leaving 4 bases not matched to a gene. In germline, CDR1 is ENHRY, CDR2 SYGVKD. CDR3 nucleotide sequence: TGTGCCATCAGTCGCGGGAGTTTTGAGCAGTTCTTC. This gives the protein CAISRGSFEQFF.

CDR3 loop: CASSQGITKGFLYNEQFF. The CDR3 nucleotides are TGCGCCAGCAGCCAAGGGATAACCAAGGGGTTTCTCTACAATGAGCAGTTCTTC. The V call is TRBV4-3, the J call TRBJ2-1; TRBD1 might be the D (5 bases). Germline CDR1 and CDR2: LGHNA and YSLEER. V gave up 1 base and J gave up 3 bases, with 19 bases separating them. The CDR3 is made up of 18 amino acids.

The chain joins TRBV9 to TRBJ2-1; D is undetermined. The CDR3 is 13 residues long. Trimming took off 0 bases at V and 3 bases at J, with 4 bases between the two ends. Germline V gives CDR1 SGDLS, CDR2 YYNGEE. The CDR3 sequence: CASSVDNYNEQFF. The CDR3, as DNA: TGTGCCAGCAGCGTAGACAACTACAATGAGCAGTTCTTC.

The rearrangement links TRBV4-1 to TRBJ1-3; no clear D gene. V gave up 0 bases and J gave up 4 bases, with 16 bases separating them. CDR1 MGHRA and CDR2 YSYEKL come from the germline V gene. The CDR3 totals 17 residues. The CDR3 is CASSQDLSAVSGNTIYF. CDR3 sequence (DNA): TGCGCCAGCAGCCAAGATCTATCGGCGGTTTCAGGAAACACCATATATTTT.